This T cell receptor beta chain was sequenced for a study of T cell repertoires in cytomegalovirus infection. For the study at large: CMV infection together with matching HLA type was indicated by public TCR beta signatures.

A remark on this clonotype: Antigen: not known.

The germline gives CDR1 MDHEN, CDR2 SYDVKM. The CDR3 sequence is 12 residues long. Trimming removed 6 bases from V and 5 bases from J, with 10 bases in between. MiXCR, applied by TCRdb to the reads, yields one record per CDR3 protein. The sample has around 750,000 distinct CDR3 sequences, 32% seen once. Study outcomes and limitations: In two of eight donors, the top clonotype was HLA-C-restricted CMV-specific.

The sample consisted of cultured CD8+ T cells from PBMCs, taken from culture after CMV antigen stimulation. The chain recombines TRBV28 with TRBJ1-2, with D unresolved. This sequence originates from a human donor in good health (CMV status not recorded). Some clones in this sample may be carry-over from other donors' samples. This CDR3 reads CASSPPAYGYTF. For the CDR3, the DNA is TGTGCCAGCAGCCCTCCTGCTTATGGCTACACCTTC.